The source of this T cell receptor beta chain is a study of shared clonotypes between healthy human individuals (dated by TCRdb to 2020 to 2021). Study-level background: The cohort included three men and a couple of women between 18 and 49 years of age. Each donor's leukapheresis produced roughly between roughly 0.85 and 9.5 billion PBMCs. Per donor, three plates each were used for CD4 naive and CD4 memory, two for CD8 naive, and one for CD8 memory. The study deeply sequenced blood TCR repertoires of five healthy adults to estimate repertoire size and the extent of clonotype sharing between individuals. Different laboratories and diverse techniques were used to prepare libraries and sequence TCR repertoires, to increase sequencing depth and limit assay-specific biases.

CD8 naive samples consisted of CD45RO-negative cells that were positively selected for CCR7, yielding a CD45RA+CCR7+ population without TemRA cells. Donors were healthy HIV-negative adults with no recently reported acute infections or vaccinations. Only Caucasian adults living in Nashville, Tennessee, USA were represented among the donors. After blood collection by leukapheresis, PBMCs were isolated using Ficoll-Histopaque density gradient centrifugation and then cryopreserved in the vapor phase of liquid nitrogen. Analytical flow cytometry was used to check the purity and quantity of every magnetically sorted T cell population. Genomic DNA was isolated from every sorted fraction and measured by UV absorbance on a Nanodrop 2000c. The full study reports these points: Rarefaction of sorted-subset datasets indicated incomplete sequencing despite the large sequencing depth. Because the study included a small number of donors, the genetic and exposure-history diversity represented was limited. When four donors were compared, the shared fraction of clonotypes was around 5.1% for naive CD4, around 3.6% for naive CD8, roughly 2.3% for memory CD4, and 0.3% to 0.5% for memory CD8. Sampling was restricted to blood, and TCR repertoires in tissues likely differ from the TCR repertoires found in blood. Pairwise subsampling indicated that sequencing depth was expected to affect the degree of clonotype sharing among donors. Naive subsets generally had larger estimated clonotype richness than memory subsets. Compared with non-shared clonotypes, the clonotypes found in all four sorted-subset donors had higher generation probabilities.

This clone was recorded once. Its antigen is still unknown. No base-level quality is on record; no much larger clone is a single base apart. Using the deep immunoSEQ assay, TCR CDR3 regions were amplified from genomic DNA by multiplex PCR. For each cell subset, the extracted genomic DNA was distributed evenly across all wells of several immunoSEQ 96-well plates, and each plate served as one replicate. For sorted subsets, approximately 0.2 ug of genomic DNA, equivalent to 25,000 to 35,000 T cell genomes, went into each replicate PCR. Purified libraries were quantified with a Qubit 3.0 fluorometer, sized on a Bioanalyzer 2100, and re-quantified with the KAPA Library Quantification kit. Each immunoSEQ 96-well plate was sequenced on its own single-read 150-cycle Illumina NextSeq 550 flow cell. Per the source publication's procedure: Because only junctional sequences without quality scores were contained in the immunoSEQ output, filtering matching that applied to full-length reads could not be performed. To assign V/J genes and CDR3, sequences were annotated against IMGT germline references using PyIR, a Python wrapper for IgBLAST v1.9. Reads were filtered out if the reads had weak V/J assignments (E-value above 1e-6), no CDR3, stop codons, out-of-frame junctions, or ambiguous translated residues. A V3J clonotype was defined by an identical inferred V gene, J gene, and CDR3 amino acid sequence. The percentage overlap between two repertoires was calculated by dividing the number of shared unique clonotypes by the size of the smaller repertoire. RTK rarefaction, the Chao1 estimator, and Recon v2.1 estimates of unobserved clonotypes were used to assess repertoire richness. For all TCRbeta clonotypes obtained by the gDNA method from a handful of donors, generation probabilities were computed with OLGA. This immuneACCESS table, as held by TCRdb, lists in-frame sequences with V and J called but not all clones. Of the missing ones, under half trace to an unresolved V gene in checked studies; the others have no known cause. That table gives V, J and clone size, and the DNA gave D and trimming. The sample table lists about 2.1 million clones, just under 95% of them with a count of one. In total, the top ten clones hold more than 1.5% of the sample.

From the germline V gene (reference sequence), CDR1 is SEHNR and CDR2 is FQNEAQ. V is cut by 5 bases and J by 5 bases, and the space between the germline ends is 21 bases. The CDR3 holds 16 amino acids from the cysteine to the phenylalanine. The DNA shown is the 48-base CDR3, in frame from base 1. The V gene is TRBV7-9 and the J gene is TRBJ1-1; a confident D gene designation cannot be given. This receptor was identified in a man aged 18 to 35 in good health. Some clones in this sample may be carry-over from other donors' samples. The sequenced material came from naive CD8+ T cells from PBMCs. Reading the label with the study, this specimen's cell subset or site is: CD45RA+CCR7+. The nucleotide sequence is given as TGTGCCAGCAGCACGTCAAACACGAACCCGAAGACTGAAGCTTTCTTT. Translated, this gives CASSTSNTNPKTEAFF. The full variable domain, completed from the reference TRBV7-9 and TRBJ1-1 proteins outside the CDR3, reads DTGVSQNPRHKITKRGQNVTFRCDPISEHNRLYWYRQTLGQGPEFLTYFQNEAQLEKSRLLSDRFSAERPKGSFSTLEIQRTEQGDSAMYLCASSTSNTNPKTEAFFGQGTRLTVV.